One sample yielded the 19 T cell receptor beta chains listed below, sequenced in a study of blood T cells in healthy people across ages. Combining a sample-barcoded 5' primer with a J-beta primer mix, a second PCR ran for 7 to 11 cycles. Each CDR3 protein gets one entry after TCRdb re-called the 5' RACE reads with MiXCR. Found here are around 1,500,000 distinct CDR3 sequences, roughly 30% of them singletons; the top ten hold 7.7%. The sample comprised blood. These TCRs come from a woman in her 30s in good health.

CDR3 residues: CASSPPELPPLQETQYF. In DNA form, the CDR3 reads TGTGCCAGCAGCCCCCCGGAACTACCCCCATTACAAGAGACCCAGTACTTC. The V call is TRBV21-1, the J call TRBJ2-5; the D call in the table, TRBD2, was not verified against the DNA. TRBV21-1 is a listed pseudogene. The CDR3 has 17 residues.

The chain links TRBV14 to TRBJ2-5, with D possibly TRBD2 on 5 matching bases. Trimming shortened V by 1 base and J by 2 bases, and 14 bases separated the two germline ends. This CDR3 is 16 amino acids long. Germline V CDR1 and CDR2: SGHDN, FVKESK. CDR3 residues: CASSQATGLVQETQYF. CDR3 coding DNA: TGTGCCAGCAGCCAAGCGACGGGATTGGTACAAGAGACCCAGTACTTC.

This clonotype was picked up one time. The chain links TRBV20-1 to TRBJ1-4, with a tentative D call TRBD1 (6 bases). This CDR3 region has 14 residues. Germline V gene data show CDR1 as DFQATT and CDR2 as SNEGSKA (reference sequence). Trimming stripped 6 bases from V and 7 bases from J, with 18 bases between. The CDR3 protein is CSATAGGPREKLFF. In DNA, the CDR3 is TGCAGTGCAACGGCGGGGGGCCCCCGTGAAAAACTGTTTTTT.

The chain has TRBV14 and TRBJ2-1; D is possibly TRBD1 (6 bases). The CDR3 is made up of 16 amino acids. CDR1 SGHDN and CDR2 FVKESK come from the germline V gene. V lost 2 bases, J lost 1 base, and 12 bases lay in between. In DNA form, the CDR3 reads TGTGCCAGCAGCCAATCGCCAGGGGCGTCCTACAATGAGCAGTTCTTC. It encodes CASSQSPGASYNEQFF.

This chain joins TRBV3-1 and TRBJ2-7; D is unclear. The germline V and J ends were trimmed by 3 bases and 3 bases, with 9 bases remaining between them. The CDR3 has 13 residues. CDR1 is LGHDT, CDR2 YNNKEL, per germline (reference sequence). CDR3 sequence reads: CASSQGNVYEQYF. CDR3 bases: TGTGCCAGCAGCCAGGGGAATGTCTACGAGCAGTACTTC.

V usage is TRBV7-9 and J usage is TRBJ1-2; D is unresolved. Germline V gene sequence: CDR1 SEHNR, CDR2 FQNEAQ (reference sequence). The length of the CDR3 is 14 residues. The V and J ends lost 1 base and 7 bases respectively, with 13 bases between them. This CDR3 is CASSLGAVLGGYTF. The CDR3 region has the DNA TGTGCCAGCAGCTTAGGAGCGGTACTAGGTGGCTACACCTTC. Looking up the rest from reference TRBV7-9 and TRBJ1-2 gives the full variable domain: DTGVSQNPRHKITKRGQNVTFRCDPISEHNRLYWYRQTLGQGPEFLTYFQNEAQLEKSRLLSDRFSAERPKGSFSTLEIQRTEQGDSAMYLCASSLGAVLGGYTFGSGTRLTVV.

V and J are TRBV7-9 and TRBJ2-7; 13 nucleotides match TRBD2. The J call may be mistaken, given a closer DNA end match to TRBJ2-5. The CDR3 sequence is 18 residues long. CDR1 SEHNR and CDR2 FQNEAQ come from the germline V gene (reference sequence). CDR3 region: CASSSGTSGNSFLATQYF. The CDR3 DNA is TGTGCCAGCAGCTCTGGGACTAGCGGGAACTCGTTTTTAGCGACCCAGTACTTC.

The CDR3 DNA sequence: TGTGCCAGCAGTAAGGGCAGGGGCCCCAATCAGCCCCAGCATTTT. This encodes CASSKGRGPNQPQHF. This chain connects TRBV6-5 to TRBJ1-5; possibly TRBD1 for D (6 bases). Germline V CDR1 and CDR2: MNHEY, SVGAGI. Trimming removed 5 bases at V and 3 bases at J, with 14 bases between. The CDR3 is 15 amino acids.

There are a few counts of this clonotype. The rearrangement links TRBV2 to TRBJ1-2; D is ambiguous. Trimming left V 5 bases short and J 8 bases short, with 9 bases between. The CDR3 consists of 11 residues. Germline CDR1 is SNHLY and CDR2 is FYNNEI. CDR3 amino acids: CASSFWSGYTF. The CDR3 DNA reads TGTGCCAGCAGTTTTTGGAGCGGCTACACCTTC. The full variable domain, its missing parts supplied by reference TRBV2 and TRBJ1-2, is EPEVTQTPSHQVTQMGQEVILRCVPISNHLYFYWYRQILGQKVEFLVSFYNNEISEKSEIFDDQFSVERPDGSNFTLKIRSTKLEDSAMYFCASSFWSGYTFGSGTRLTVV.

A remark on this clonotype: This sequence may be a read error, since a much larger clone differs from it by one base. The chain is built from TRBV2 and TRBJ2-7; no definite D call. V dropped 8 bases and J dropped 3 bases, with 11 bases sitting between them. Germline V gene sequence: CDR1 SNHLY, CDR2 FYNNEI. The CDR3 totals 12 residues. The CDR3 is CASCPNNYEQYF. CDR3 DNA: TGTGCCAGCTGTCCGAATAACTACGAGCAGTACTTC.

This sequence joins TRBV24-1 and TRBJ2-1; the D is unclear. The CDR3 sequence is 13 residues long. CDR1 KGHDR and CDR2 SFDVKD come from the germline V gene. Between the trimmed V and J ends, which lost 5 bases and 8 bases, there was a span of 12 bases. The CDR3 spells CATSAPDLDEQFF. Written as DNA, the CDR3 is TGTGCCACCAGTGCCCCGGACCTGGATGAGCAGTTCTTC.

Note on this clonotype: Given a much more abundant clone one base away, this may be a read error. Here the CDR3 DNA reads TGTGCCACCAGTGACCCAGACGCCGTCGACAATGAGCAGTACTTC. It yields the protein CATSDPDAVDNEQYF. The V call is TRBV24-1, the J call TRBJ2-1; no reliable D call. TRBJ2-7 matches the DNA end more closely, so the J call is doubtful. The CDR3 sequence is 15 residues long. Germline CDR1 and CDR2: KGHDR and SFDVKD.

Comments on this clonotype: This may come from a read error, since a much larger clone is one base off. The CDR3 region is CAISPSQGTYEQFF. In nucleotides, the CDR3 is TGTGCCATCAGCCCCTCACAGGGGACCTACGAGCAGTTCTTC. The chain joins TRBV10-3 to TRBJ2-1; 7 bases map to TRBD1. Germline assignment: CDR1 ENHRY and CDR2 SYGVKD. Germline trimming cut 6 bases from V and 10 bases from J; bases unmatched to any gene: 12. The CDR3 contains 14 residues.

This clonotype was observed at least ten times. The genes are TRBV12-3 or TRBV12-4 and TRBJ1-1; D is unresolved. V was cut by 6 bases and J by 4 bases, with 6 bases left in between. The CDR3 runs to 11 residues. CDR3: CASRRGTEAFF. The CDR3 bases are TGTGCCAGCAGGCGGGGCACTGAAGCTTTCTTT.

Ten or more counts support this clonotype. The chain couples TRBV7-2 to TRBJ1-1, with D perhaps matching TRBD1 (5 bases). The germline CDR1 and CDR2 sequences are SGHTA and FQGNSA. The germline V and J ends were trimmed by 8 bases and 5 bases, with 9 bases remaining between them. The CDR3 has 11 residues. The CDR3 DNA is TGTGCCAGCGGGGGAGGGACTGAAGCTTTCTTT. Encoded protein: CASGGGTEAFF.

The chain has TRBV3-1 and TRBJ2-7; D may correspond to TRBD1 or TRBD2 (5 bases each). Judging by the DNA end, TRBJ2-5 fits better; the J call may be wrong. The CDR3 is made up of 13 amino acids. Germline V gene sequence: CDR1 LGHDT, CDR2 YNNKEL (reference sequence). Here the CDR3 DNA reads TGTGCCAGCAGCTGTGGGGGAAAGGAGACCCAGTACTTC. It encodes CASSCGGKETQYF.

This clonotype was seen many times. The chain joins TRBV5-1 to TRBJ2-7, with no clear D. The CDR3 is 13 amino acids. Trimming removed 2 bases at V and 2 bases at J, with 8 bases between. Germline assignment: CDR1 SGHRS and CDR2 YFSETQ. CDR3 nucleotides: TGCGCCAGCAGCTTTGACTTTACCTACGAGCAGTACTTC. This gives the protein CASSFDFTYEQYF.

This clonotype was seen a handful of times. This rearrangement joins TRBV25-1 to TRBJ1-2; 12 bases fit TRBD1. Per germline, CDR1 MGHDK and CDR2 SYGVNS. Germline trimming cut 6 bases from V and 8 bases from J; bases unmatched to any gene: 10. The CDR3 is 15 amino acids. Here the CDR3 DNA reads TGTGCCAGCAGAAAGGCCGGGACAGGGGGCTTAGGCTACACCTTC. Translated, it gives CASRKAGTGGLGYTF.

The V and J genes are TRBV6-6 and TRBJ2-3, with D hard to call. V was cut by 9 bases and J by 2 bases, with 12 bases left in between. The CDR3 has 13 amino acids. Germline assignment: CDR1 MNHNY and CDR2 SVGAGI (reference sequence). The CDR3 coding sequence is TGTGCCAGTCTTCGTGGTCACACAGATACGCAGTATTTT. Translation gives CASLRGHTDTQYF.